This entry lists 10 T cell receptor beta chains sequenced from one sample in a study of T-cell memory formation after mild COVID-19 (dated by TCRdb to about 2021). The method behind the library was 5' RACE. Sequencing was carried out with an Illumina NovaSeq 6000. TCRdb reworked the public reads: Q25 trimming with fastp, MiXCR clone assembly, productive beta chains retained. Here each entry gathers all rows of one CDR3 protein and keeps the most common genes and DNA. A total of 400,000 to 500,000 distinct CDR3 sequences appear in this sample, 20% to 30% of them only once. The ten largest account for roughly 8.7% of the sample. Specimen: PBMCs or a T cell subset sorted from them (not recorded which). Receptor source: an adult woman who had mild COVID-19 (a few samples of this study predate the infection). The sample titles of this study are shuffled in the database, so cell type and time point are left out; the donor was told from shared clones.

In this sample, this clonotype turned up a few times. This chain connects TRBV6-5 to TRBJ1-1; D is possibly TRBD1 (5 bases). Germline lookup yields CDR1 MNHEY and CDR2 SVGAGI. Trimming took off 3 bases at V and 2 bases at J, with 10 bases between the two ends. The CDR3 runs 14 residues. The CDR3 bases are TGTGCCAGCAGTTATGGGACGGCCAACACTGAAGCTTTCTTT. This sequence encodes CASSYGTANTEAFF.

CDR3 nucleotide sequence: TGCAGTGCTAGCGGACAGGGGCCCTACGAGCAGTACTTC. This encodes CSASGQGPYEQYF. V and J are TRBV20-1 and TRBJ2-7, with 9 bases fitting TRBD1. V shed 3 bases and J 2 bases; nucleotides not matched to a gene: 2. CDR1 and CDR2 from the germline V gene are DFQATT and SNEGSKA (reference sequence). The CDR3 is 13 residues long.

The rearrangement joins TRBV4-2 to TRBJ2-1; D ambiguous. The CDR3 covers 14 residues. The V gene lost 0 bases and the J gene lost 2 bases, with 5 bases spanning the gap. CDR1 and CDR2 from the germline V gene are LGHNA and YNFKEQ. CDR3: CASSQEGAYNEQFF. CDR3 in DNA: TGTGCCAGCAGCCAAGAGGGTGCCTACAATGAGCAGTTCTTC.

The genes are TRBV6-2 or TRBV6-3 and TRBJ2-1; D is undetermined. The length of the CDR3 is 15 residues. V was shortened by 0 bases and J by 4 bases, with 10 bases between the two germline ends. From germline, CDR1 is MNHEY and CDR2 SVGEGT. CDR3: CASSYSGPTYNEQFF. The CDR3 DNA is TGTGCCAGCAGTTACTCTGGGCCCACGTACAATGAGCAGTTCTTC.

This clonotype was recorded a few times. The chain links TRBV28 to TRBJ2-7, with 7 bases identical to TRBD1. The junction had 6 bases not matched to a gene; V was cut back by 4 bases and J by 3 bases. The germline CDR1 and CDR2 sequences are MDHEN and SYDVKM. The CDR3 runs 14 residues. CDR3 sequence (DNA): TGTGCCAGCAGTTCGGGACAGACCTTCTACGAGCAGTACTTC. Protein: CASSSGQTFYEQYF.

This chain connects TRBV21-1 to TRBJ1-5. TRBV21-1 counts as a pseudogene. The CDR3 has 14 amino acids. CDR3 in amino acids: CATSSRVGKQPQHF. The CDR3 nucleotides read TGTGCCACTTCGTCTAGGGTTGGAAAACAGCCCCAGCATTTT.

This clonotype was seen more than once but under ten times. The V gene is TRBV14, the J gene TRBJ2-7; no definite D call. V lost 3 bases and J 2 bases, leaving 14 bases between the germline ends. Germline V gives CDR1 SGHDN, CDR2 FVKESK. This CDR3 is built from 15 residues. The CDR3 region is CASSHLDPPPYEQYF. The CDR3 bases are TGTGCCAGCAGCCACTTAGACCCTCCCCCCTACGAGCAGTACTTC.

Written as DNA, the CDR3 is TGTGCCATCAGTGATTATGGGACCCTAAAGAGCGAGCAGTACTTC. Translated: CAISDYGTLKSEQYF. The V gene is TRBV10-3, the J gene TRBJ2-7, with D perhaps given as TRBD1 or TRBD2 (5 bases each). V lost 3 bases and J lost 6, with 18 bases in between. Germline CDR1 is ENHRY and CDR2 is SYGVKD. The CDR3 is 15 residues long.

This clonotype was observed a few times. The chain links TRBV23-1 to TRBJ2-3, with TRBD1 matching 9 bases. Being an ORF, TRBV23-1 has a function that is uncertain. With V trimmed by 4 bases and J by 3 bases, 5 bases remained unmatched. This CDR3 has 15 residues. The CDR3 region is CASSPQGARTDTQYF. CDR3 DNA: TGCGCCAGCAGTCCACAGGGGGCAAGGACAGATACGCAGTATTTT.

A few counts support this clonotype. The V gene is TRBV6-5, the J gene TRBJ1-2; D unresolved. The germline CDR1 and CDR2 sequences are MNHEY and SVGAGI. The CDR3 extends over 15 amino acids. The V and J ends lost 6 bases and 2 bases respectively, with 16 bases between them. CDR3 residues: CASRAAPPQNYGYTF. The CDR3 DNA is TGTGCCAGCAGAGCAGCCCCGCCACAGAACTATGGCTACACCTTC.